This TCR beta chain was sequenced for a study of post-analysis software for immune sequencing data. Study results and caveats: Compared with controls, patients had more of about 5 TRBV segments, including TRBV5-6, TRBV5-1 and TRBV20-1.

Germline-derived CDR1 and CDR2 are SGHTA and FQGNSA. Trimming removed 0 bases from V and 4 bases from J; junction bases left unmatched: 7. The CDR3 covers 16 residues. Unique-molecular-identifier-tagged TCR beta cDNA libraries were used. From the PCR reads, TCRdb called clonotypes with MiXCR, one entry per CDR3 protein. The sample records about 770,000 distinct CDR3 sequences, around 45% being singletons. This clonotype turned up a few times. The antigen is unknown. The chain uses TRBV7-2 and TRBJ2-3; 7 bases fit TRBD2. The source material was blood. The receptor's source is a girl aged 10-17 years with multiple sclerosis. The CDR3 sequence is CASSLASPGLADTQYF. CDR3 nucleotides: TGTGCCAGCAGCTTAGCATCGCCCGGACTAGCAGATACGCAGTATTTT.